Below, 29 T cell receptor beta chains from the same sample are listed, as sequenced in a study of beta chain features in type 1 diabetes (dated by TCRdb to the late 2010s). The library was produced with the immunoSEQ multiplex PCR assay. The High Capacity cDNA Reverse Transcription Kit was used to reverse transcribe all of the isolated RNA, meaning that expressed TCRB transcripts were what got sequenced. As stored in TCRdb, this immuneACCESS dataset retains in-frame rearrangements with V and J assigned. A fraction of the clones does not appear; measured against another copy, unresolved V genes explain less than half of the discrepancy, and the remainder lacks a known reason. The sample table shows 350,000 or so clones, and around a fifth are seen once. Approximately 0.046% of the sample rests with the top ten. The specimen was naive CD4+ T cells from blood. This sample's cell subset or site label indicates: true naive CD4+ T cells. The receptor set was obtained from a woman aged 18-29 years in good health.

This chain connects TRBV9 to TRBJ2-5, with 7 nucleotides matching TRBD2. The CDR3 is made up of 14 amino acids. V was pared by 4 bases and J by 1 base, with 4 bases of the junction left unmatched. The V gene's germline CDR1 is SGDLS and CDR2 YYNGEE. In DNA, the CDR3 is TGTGCCAGCAGCTATGGCGGGGGCCAAGAGACCCAGTACTTC. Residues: CASSYGGGQETQYF. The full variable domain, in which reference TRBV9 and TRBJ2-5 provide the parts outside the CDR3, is DSGVTQTPKHLITATGQRVTLRCSPRSGDLSVYWYQQSLDQGLQFLIQYYNGEERAKGNILERFSAQQFPDLHSELNLSSLELGDSALYFCASSYGGGQETQYFGPGTRLLVL.

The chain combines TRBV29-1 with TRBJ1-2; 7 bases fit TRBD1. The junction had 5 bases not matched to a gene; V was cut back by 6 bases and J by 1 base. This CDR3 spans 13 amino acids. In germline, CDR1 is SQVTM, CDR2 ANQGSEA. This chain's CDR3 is CSVVQGINYGYTF. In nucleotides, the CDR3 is TGCAGCGTGGTACAGGGGATTAACTATGGCTACACCTTC.

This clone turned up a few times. DNA for the CDR3: TGTGCCAGCAGTTACTCGCAGGGGGCCTCTGGAAACACCATATATTTT. This gives the protein CASSYSQGASGNTIYF. The chain is built from TRBV6-6 and TRBJ1-3, with 8 bases that match TRBD1. The germline V gene has CDR1 MNHNY and CDR2 SVGAGI (reference sequence). This CDR3 contains 16 residues. The V gene end was trimmed by 0 bases and the J gene end by 0 bases; junction bases not matched to a gene: 1.

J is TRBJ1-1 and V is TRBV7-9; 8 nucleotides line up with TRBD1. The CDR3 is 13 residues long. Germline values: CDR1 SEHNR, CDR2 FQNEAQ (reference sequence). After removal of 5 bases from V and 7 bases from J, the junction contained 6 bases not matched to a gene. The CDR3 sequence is CASSVTGDGEAFF. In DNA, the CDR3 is TGTGCCAGCAGCGTGACAGGGGACGGTGAAGCTTTCTTT.

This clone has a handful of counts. The CDR3 sequence is CASSQDWRDRDHEQFF. DNA for the CDR3: TGTGCCAGCAGCCAAGATTGGAGGGACAGGGACCATGAGCAGTTCTTC. J is TRBJ2-1 and V is TRBV4-2; 9 nucleotides match TRBD1. There are 16 residues in the CDR3. The V gene's germline CDR1 is LGHNA and CDR2 YNFKEQ. The V and J ends lost 0 bases and 8 bases, in that order; junction bases with no gene match: 8.

The CDR3 DNA reads TGTGCCAGCAGTTTACTAGCGGGGGGCCGAGGGGAGCAGTTCTTC. This translates into CASSLLAGGRGEQFF. The V and J genes are TRBV7-9 and TRBJ2-1; the match to TRBD2 covers 12 bases. The CDR3 contains 15 residues. With V trimmed by 6 bases and J by 10 bases, 10 bases remained unmatched. Germline values: CDR1 SEHNR, CDR2 FQNEAQ (reference sequence). The full variable domain, its missing parts supplied by reference TRBV7-9 and TRBJ2-1, is DTGVSQNPRHKITKRGQNVTFRCDPISEHNRLYWYRQTLGQGPEFLTYFQNEAQLEKSRLLSDRFSAERPKGSFSTLEIQRTEQGDSAMYLCASSLLAGGRGEQFFGPGTRLTVL.

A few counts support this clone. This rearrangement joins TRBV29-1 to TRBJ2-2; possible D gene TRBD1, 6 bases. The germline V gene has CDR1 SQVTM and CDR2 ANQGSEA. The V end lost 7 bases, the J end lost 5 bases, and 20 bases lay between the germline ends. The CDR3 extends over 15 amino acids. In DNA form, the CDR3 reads TGCAGCGCTCTACTTCAGGGGCGCAAGACCGGGGAGCTGTTTTTT. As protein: CSALLQGRKTGELFF.

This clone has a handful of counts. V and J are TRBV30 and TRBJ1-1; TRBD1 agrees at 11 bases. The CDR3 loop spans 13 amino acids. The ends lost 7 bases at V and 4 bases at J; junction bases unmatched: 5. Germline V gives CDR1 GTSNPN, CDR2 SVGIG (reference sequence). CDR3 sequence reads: CASEGTGGTEAFF. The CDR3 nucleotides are TGTGCCTCAGAGGGGACAGGGGGCACTGAAGCTTTCTTT.

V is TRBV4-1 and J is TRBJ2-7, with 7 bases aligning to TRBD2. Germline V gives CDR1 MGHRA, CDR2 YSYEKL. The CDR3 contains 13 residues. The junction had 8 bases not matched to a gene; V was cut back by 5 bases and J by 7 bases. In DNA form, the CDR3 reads TGCGCCAGCAGCAGAGGGCCGGGACTAGAGCAGTACTTC. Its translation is CASSRGPGLEQYF.

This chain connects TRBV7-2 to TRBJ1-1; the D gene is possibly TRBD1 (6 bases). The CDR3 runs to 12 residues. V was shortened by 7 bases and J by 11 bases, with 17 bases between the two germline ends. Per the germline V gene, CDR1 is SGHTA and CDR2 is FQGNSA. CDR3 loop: CASTPGVGAAFF. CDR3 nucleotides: TGTGCCAGCACCCCGGGTGTGGGGGCGGCTTTCTTT.

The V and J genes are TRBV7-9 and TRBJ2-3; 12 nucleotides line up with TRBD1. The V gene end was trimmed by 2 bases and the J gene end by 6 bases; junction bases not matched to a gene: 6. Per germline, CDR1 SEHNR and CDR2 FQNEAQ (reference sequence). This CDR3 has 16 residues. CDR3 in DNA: TGTGCCAGCAGCTTATGGGGGACAGGGGGCTCCGATACGCAGTATTTT. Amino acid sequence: CASSLWGTGGSDTQYF.

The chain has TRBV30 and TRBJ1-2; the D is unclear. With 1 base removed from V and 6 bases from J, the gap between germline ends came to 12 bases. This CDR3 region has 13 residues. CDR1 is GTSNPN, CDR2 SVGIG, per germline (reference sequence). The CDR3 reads CAWSAGIGDGYTF. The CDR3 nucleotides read TGTGCCTGGAGTGCAGGAATCGGGGATGGCTACACCTTC.

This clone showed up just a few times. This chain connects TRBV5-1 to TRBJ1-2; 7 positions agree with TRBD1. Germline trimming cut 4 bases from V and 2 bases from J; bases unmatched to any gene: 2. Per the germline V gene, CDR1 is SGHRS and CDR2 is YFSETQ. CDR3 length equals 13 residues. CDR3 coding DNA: TGCGCCAGCAGCCAGGGGGGCAACTATGGCTACACCTTC. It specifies CASSQGGNYGYTF.

The CDR3 region is CAISGHRDPAFF. The CDR3 DNA reads as TGTGCCATCAGTGGGCACAGGGACCCAGCTTTCTTT. The chain is built from TRBV10-3 and TRBJ1-1; the D gene is possibly TRBD1 (6 bases). Per the germline V gene, CDR1 is ENHRY and CDR2 is SYGVKD. The V gene lost 4 bases and the J gene lost 10 bases, with 13 bases spanning the gap. The CDR3 covers 12 residues.

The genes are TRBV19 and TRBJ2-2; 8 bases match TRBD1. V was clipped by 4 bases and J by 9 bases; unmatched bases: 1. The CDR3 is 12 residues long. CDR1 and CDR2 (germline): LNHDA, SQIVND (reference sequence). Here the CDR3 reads CASSRQGRELFF. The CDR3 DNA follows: TGTGCCAGTAGTAGACAGGGGAGGGAGCTGTTTTTT.

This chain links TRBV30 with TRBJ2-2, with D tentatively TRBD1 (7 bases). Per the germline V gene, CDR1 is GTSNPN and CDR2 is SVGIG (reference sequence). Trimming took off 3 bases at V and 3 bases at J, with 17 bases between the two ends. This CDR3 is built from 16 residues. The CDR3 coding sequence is TGTGCCTGGAGCAAGGCGGGGACAGCGCACACCGGGGAGCTGTTTTTT. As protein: CAWSKAGTAHTGELFF.

In DNA form, the CDR3 reads TGTGCCAGCAGCCATATCCAGGGGCGCCGACCGAACACTGAAGCTTTCTTT. Translation gives CASSHIQGRRPNTEAFF. The V and J genes are TRBV7-6 and TRBJ1-1; TRBD1 is a possible D gene (6 bases). Per germline, CDR1 SGHVS and CDR2 FNYEAQ. With 5 bases removed from V and 1 base from J, the gap between germline ends came to 20 bases. This CDR3 spans 17 amino acids. The variable domain in full, completed from reference TRBV7-6 and TRBJ1-1, reads GAGVSQSPRYKVTKRGQDVALRCDPISGHVSLYWYRQALGQGPEFLTYFNYEAQQDKSGLPNDRFSAERPEGSISTLTIQRTEQRDSAMYRCASSHIQGRRPNTEAFFGQGTRLTVV.

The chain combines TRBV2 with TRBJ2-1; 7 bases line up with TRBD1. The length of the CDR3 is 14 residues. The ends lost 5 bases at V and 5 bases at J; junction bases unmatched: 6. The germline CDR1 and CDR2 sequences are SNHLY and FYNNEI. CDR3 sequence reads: CASSPGQINNEQFF. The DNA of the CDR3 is TGTGCCAGCAGTCCGGGACAGATTAACAATGAGCAGTTCTTC. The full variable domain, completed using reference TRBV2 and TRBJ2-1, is EPEVTQTPSHQVTQMGQEVILRCVPISNHLYFYWYRQILGQKVEFLVSFYNNEISEKSEIFDDQFSVERPDGSNFTLKIRSTKLEDSAMYFCASSPGQINNEQFFGPGTRLTVL.

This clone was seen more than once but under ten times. CDR3 in DNA: TGTGCCAGCAGCCGCCAGGAACATGTTGGCTACACCTTC. Residues: CASSRQEHVGYTF. This chain connects TRBV7-9 to TRBJ1-2; D unresolved. The germline V gene has CDR1 SEHNR and CDR2 FQNEAQ (reference sequence). The CDR3 sequence is 13 residues long. V dropped 5 bases and J dropped 7 bases, with 14 bases sitting between them.

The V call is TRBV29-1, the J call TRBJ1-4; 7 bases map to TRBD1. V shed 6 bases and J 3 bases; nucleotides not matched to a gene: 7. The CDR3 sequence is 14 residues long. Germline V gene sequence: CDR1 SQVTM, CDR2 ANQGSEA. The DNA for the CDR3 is TGCAGCGTCCTAACAGGGGCGGCTAATGAAAAACTGTTTTTT. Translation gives CSVLTGAANEKLFF.

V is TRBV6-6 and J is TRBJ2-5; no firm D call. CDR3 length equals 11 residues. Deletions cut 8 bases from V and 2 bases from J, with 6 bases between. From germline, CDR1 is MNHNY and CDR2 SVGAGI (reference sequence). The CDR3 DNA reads TGTGCCAGCCGGTGGCAAGAGACCCAGTACTTC. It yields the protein CASRWQETQYF.

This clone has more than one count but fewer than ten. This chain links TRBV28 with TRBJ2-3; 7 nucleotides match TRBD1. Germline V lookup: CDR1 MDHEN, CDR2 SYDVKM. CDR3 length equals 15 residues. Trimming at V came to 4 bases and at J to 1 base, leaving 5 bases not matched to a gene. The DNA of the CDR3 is TGTGCCAGCAGTTCCCCGGGACAGCGCACAGATACGCAGTATTTT. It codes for CASSSPGQRTDTQYF. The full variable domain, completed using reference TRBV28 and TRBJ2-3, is DVKVTQSSRYLVKRTGEKVFLECVQDMDHENMFWYRQDPGLGLRLIYFSYDVKMKEKGDIPEGYSVSREKKERFSLILESASTNQTSMYLCASSSPGQRTDTQYFGPGTRLTVL.

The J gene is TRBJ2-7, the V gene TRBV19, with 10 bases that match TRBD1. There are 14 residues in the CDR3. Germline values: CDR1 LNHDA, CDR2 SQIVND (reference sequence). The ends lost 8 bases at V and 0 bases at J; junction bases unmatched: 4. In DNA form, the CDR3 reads TGTGCCAGTGGACAGGGGGACCCCTCCTACGAGCAGTACTTC. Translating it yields CASGQGDPSYEQYF.

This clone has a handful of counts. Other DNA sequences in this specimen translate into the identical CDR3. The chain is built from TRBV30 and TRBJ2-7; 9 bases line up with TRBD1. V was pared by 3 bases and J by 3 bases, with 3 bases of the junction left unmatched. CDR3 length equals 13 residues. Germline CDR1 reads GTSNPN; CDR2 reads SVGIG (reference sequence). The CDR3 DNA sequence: TGTGCCTGGAGCTCGGGACAGGGCTACGAGCAGTACTTC. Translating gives CAWSSGQGYEQYF.

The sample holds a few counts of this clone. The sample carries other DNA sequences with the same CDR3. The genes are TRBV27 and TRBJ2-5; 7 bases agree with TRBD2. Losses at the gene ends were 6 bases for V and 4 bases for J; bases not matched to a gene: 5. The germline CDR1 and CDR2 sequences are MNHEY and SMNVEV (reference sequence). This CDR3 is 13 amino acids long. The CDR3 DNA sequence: TGTGCCAGCAGAAGGACGGGGGGAGAGACCCAGTACTTC. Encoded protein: CASRRTGGETQYF.

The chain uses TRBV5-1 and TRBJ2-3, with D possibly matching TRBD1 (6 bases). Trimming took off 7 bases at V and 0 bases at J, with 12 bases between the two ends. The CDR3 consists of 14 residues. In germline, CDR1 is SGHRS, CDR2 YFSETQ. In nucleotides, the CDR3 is TGCGCCAGCCGGCCAGGGGCTAGCACAGATACGCAGTATTTT. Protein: CASRPGASTDTQYF.

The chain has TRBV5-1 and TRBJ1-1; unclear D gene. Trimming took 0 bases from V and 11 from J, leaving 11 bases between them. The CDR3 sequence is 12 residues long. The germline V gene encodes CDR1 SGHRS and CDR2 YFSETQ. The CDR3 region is CASSLGAQEAFF. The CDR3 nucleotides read TGCGCCAGCAGCTTGGGGGCGCAAGAGGCTTTCTTT.

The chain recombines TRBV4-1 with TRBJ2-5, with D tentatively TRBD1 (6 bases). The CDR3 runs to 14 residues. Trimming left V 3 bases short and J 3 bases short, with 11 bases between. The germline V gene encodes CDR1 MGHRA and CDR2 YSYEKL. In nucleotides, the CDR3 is TGCGCCAGCAGCCAGGCCCCAGGGGAAGAGACCCAGTACTTC. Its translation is CASSQAPGEETQYF.

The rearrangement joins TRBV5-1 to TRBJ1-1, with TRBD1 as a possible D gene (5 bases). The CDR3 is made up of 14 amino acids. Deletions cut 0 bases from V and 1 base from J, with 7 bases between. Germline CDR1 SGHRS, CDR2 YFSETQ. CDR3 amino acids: CASSLATGNTEAFF. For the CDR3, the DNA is TGCGCCAGCAGCTTGGCTACAGGGAACACTGAAGCTTTCTTT.